Shown below are 17 T cell receptor beta chains from a single sample sequenced in a study of blood T cell repertoires in COVID-19. The protocol was immunoSEQ multiplex PCR, while the TCRdb copy is restricted to in-frame clones and leaves out a portion. The sample gives fewer than 200,000 clones, 80% to 90% of which show up once; around 8% is in the top ten. The sample was peripheral blood. These receptors were collected from a woman aged 60-75 years with COVID-19, enrolled during active disease.

The chain recombines TRBV6-5 with TRBJ1-1; D remains unclear. Germline CDR1 and CDR2: MNHEY and SVGAGI. V lost 5 bases to trimming and J lost 0 bases, with 7 bases between them. The CDR3 has 13 amino acids. Written as DNA, the CDR3 is TGTGCCAGCAGTCTGCGTTTGAACACTGAAGCTTTCTTT. Translation gives CASSLRLNTEAFF.

This chain joins TRBV5-4 and TRBJ2-1; D is possibly TRBD2 (5 bases). Trimming took 6 bases from V and 9 from J, leaving 16 bases between them. There are 13 residues in the CDR3. Germline V lookup: CDR1 SGHNT, CDR2 YYREEE (reference sequence). As DNA, the CDR3 is TGTGCCAGCACCCTACTAGGCCGTCCTGAGCAGTTCTTC. Residues: CASTLLGRPEQFF.

The chain uses TRBV19 and TRBJ1-1; 7 bases are shared with TRBD1. The germline V gene encodes CDR1 LNHDA and CDR2 SQIVND (reference sequence). CDR3 length equals 14 residues. The V segment lost 7 bases and the J segment 1 base; nucleotides outside the gene matches: 6. CDR3 DNA: TGTGCCAGTAAGGGCAGGGGGTGGAACACTGAAGCTTTCTTT. This sequence encodes CASKGRGWNTEAFF.

This chain links TRBV4-1 with TRBJ1-2, with 7 bases matching TRBD1. Germline V lookup: CDR1 MGHRA, CDR2 YSYEKL. The V gene end was trimmed by 1 base and the J gene end by 4 bases; junction bases not matched to a gene: 3. This CDR3 contains 14 residues. CDR3 DNA: TGCGCCAGCAGCCAAGTAAGGGACAGCTATGGCTACACCTTC. Residues: CASSQVRDSYGYTF.

The rearrangement uses TRBV7-8 and TRBJ1-1; TRBD1 might be the D (5 bases). Germline CDR1 SGHVS, CDR2 FQNEAQ. The CDR3 loop spans 14 amino acids. V lost 5 bases to trimming and J lost 4 bases, with 14 bases between them. In nucleotides, the CDR3 is TGTGCCAGCAGCCTGGCAGGGAGGCTCACTGAAGCTTTCTTT. Encoded protein: CASSLAGRLTEAFF.

The rearrangement links TRBV2 to TRBJ2-2; unclear D gene. Germline loops: CDR1 SNHLY, CDR2 FYNNEI. The CDR3 contains 14 residues. Trimming removed 3 bases from V and 5 bases from J, with 10 bases in between. As DNA, the CDR3 is TGTGCCAGCAGTGAGGTCCAACGGACCGGGGAGCTGTTTTTT. It specifies CASSEVQRTGELFF.

The chain's CDR3 is CASRRPGVLYGYTF. The CDR3, as DNA: TGTGCCAGCAGACGTCCAGGGGTCCTCTATGGCTACACCTTC. J is TRBJ1-2 and V is TRBV3-1 (or the pseudogene TRBV3-2); D possibly corresponds to TRBD1 (6 bases). Trimming took off 6 bases at V and 4 bases at J, with 15 bases between the two ends. Per germline, CDR1 LGHDT and CDR2 YNNKEL (reference sequence). The CDR3 consists of 14 residues.

The gene calls are TRBV5-5 and TRBJ2-7, with 9 bases lining up with TRBD1. This CDR3 region has 17 residues. The germline V gene encodes CDR1 SGHKS and CDR2 YYEKEE (reference sequence). Trimming at V came to 0 bases and at J to 3 bases, leaving 10 bases not matched to a gene. CDR3 DNA: TGTGCCAGCAGCTTGGGTGGGAGGACAGGGGATTTCTACGAGCAGTACGTC. Translating gives CASSLGGRTGDFYEQYV.

This chain links TRBV19 with TRBJ1-2; D is unresolved. The germline gives CDR1 LNHDA, CDR2 SQIVND (reference sequence). V shed 6 bases and J shed 2 bases, with 13 bases lying between them. This CDR3 comprises 14 residues. CDR3 DNA: TGTGCCAGTAGCACCCGGACGGGGAACTATGGCTACACCTTC. Encoded protein: CASSTRTGNYGYTF.

The CDR3 DNA reads as TGTGCCTGGAGTGTAAGTCTACCTTATAGCAATCAGCCCCAGCATTTT. It specifies CAWSVSLPYSNQPQHF. This chain joins TRBV30 and TRBJ1-5; D gene ambiguous. This CDR3 comprises 16 residues. V dropped 0 bases and J dropped 0 bases, with 12 bases sitting between them. Germline V gene lookup returns CDR1 GTSNPN and CDR2 SVGIG (reference sequence).

The V gene is TRBV10-1, the J gene TRBJ1-1, with no clear D. Trimming took off 4 bases at V and 8 bases at J, with 11 bases between the two ends. The germline CDR1 and CDR2 sequences are WNHNN and SYGVQD (reference sequence). The CDR3 spans 12 residues. In nucleotides, the CDR3 is TGCGCCAGCAGTGGCCCTCCGGGAGAAGCTTTCTTT. It specifies CASSGPPGEAFF.

The rearrangement uses TRBV19 and TRBJ1-6; D gene uncertain. Trimming stripped 6 bases from V and 8 bases from J, with 17 bases between. Germline V gene data show CDR1 as LNHDA and CDR2 as SQIVND (reference sequence). The CDR3 covers 15 residues. In nucleotides, the CDR3 is TGTGCCAGTAGAAAAGCGGCCACCGGGTATTCACCCCTCCACTTT. Residues: CASRKAATGYSPLHF.

The chain links TRBV19 to TRBJ1-6; 7 positions match TRBD1. Unmatched junction bases numbered 3, after V lost 5 bases and J lost 5 bases. The V gene's germline CDR1 is LNHDA and CDR2 SQIVND (reference sequence). The CDR3 has 14 residues. Written as DNA, the CDR3 is TGTGCCAGTAGTGGGACAGTTAATAATTCACCCCTCCACTTT. It encodes CASSGTVNNSPLHF.

The V gene is TRBV29-1, the J gene TRBJ2-4; 9 nucleotides match TRBD2. The germline V gene encodes CDR1 SQVTM and CDR2 ANQGSEA. V lost 4 bases, J lost 0 bases, and 7 bases stayed unmatched. This CDR3 comprises 16 residues. The CDR3 reads CSVASGGTVAKNIQYF. The DNA of the CDR3 is TGCAGCGTTGCCAGCGGGGGGACGGTAGCCAAAAACATTCAGTACTTC.

This clone was found once. The chain is built from TRBV3-1 (or the pseudogene TRBV3-2) and TRBJ1-2; D uncertain. This CDR3 region has 15 residues. Looked up from germline, CDR1 is LGHDT and CDR2 is YNNKEL (reference sequence). The V gene lost 0 bases and the J gene lost 5 bases, with 13 bases spanning the gap. CDR3 sequence: CASSQESLAVYGYTF. CDR3 bases: TGTGCCAGCAGCCAAGAAAGCTTGGCGGTTTATGGCTACACCTTC.

The V and J genes are TRBV9 and TRBJ2-5, with 7 bases that match TRBD1. Germline V gives CDR1 SGDLS, CDR2 YYNGEE. With 3 bases clipped from V and 4 bases from J, the junction kept 12 bases outside the gene matches. The CDR3 contains 16 residues. The CDR3 DNA sequence: TGTGCCAGCAGCGCTCTGGGCAGGGGGTATCCAGAGACCCAGTACTTC. Translated, it gives CASSALGRGYPETQYF.

The rearrangement links TRBV2 to TRBJ1-4; TRBD1 matches 8 bases. This CDR3 has 13 residues. The V gene end was trimmed by 8 bases and the J gene end by 10 bases; junction bases not matched to a gene: 9. CDR1 and CDR2 from the germline V gene are SNHLY and FYNNEI. Here the CDR3 DNA reads TGTGCCAGCGTCGGACAGGGTGGGGGAAAACTGTTTTTT. It translates to CASVGQGGGKLFF.